The 11 T cell receptor beta chains below were found in one sample sequenced in a study of blood T cell repertoires in COVID-19. The table came from immunoSEQ multiplex PCR; TCRdb's copy has only in-frame clones and leaves some out. This sample has fewer than 200,000 clones; 65% to 85% occur once, and the top ten carry about 11%. Sequenced input: peripheral blood. Every receptor here comes from a man in his 70s with active or convalescent COVID-19.

This clone has only one observation. The chain couples TRBV6-5 to TRBJ1-5; TRBD1 might be the D (6 bases). The V gene lost 6 bases and the J gene lost 7 bases, with 16 bases spanning the gap. This CDR3 has 14 amino acids. CDR1 is MNHEY and CDR2 is SVGAGI in the germline V gene. CDR3 sequence reads: CASSDTGLRQPQHF. The CDR3 region has the DNA TGTGCCAGCAGCGATACAGGGCTTCGGCAGCCCCAGCATTTT.

This clone has a single count. The CDR3 sequence is CASSYSEGQPQHF. CDR3 nucleotide sequence: TGTGCCAGCAGTTACTCCGAGGGTCAGCCCCAGCATTTT. The chain employs TRBV6-2 or TRBV6-3 and TRBJ1-5; no reliable D call. This CDR3 is built from 13 residues. Germline V gene sequence: CDR1 MNHEY, CDR2 SVGEGT. V lost 0 bases, J lost 6 bases, and 6 bases lay in between.

The V and J genes are TRBV7-2 and TRBJ1-2; D gene ambiguous. Germline CDR1 and CDR2: SGHTA and FQGNSA. The CDR3 loop spans 14 amino acids. V lost 1 base and J 1 base, leaving 7 bases between the germline ends. The CDR3 protein is CASSLGHGNYGYTF. The DNA of the CDR3 is TGTGCCAGCAGCTTAGGCCACGGTAACTATGGCTACACCTTC.

V gene TRBV29-1 combines with J gene TRBJ1-2; D call uncertain. The germline V gene encodes CDR1 SQVTM and CDR2 ANQGSEA. The CDR3 runs 11 residues. V was trimmed by 4 bases and J by 6 bases, leaving 9 bases between them. The CDR3 loop is CSVGPADGYTF. The CDR3 region has the DNA TGCAGCGTTGGACCAGCGGATGGCTACACCTTC. Together with reference TRBV29-1 and TRBJ1-2, the CDR3 gives the full variable domain: SAVISQKPSRDICQRGTSLTIQCQVDSQVTMMFWYRQQPGQSLTLIATANQGSEATYESGFVIDKFPISRPNLTFSTLTVSNMSPEDSSIYLCSVGPADGYTFGSGTRLTVV.

The chain combines TRBV2 with TRBJ2-7; D perhaps matches TRBD1 (5 bases). The CDR3 spans 16 residues. Germline-derived CDR1 and CDR2 are SNHLY and FYNNEI. Between the trimmed V and J ends, which lost 4 bases and 0 bases, there was a span of 16 bases. Written as DNA, the CDR3 is TGTGCCAGCAGTGTTCACAGGAACAATCTCTCCTACGAGCAGTACTTC. This sequence encodes CASSVHRNNLSYEQYF.

The V and J genes are TRBV5-4 and TRBJ2-7; no firm D call. Trimming removed 0 bases from V and 5 bases from J, with 12 bases in between. Germline assignment: CDR1 SGHNT and CDR2 YYREEE (reference sequence). This CDR3 has 14 amino acids. CDR3 DNA sequence: TGTGCCAGCAGCTTGGACCAGATTCTCCACGAGCAGTACTTC. Its protein product is CASSLDQILHEQYF. Based on the CDR3 plus reference TRBV5-4 and TRBJ2-7, the full variable domain is ETGVTQSPTHLIKTRGQQVTLRCSSQSGHNTVSWYQQALGQGPQFIFQYYREEENGRGNFPPRFSGLQFPNYSSELNVNALELDDSALYLCASSLDQILHEQYFGPGTRLTVT.

V and J are TRBV9 and TRBJ2-7; no clear D. Trimming stripped 4 bases from V and 9 bases from J, with 14 bases between. There are 12 residues in the CDR3. The V gene's germline CDR1 is SGDLS and CDR2 YYNGEE. The CDR3 DNA reads TGTGCCAGCAGCACTACGGTTTCGAGGCAGTACTTC. Residues: CASSTTVSRQYF. The full variable domain, in which reference TRBV9 and TRBJ2-7 provide the parts outside the CDR3, is DSGVTQTPKHLITATGQRVTLRCSPRSGDLSVYWYQQSLDQGLQFLIQYYNGEERAKGNILERFSAQQFPDLHSELNLSSLELGDSALYFCASSTTVSRQYFGPGTRLTVT.

In this sample, this clone turned up a few times. The J gene is TRBJ2-1, the V gene TRBV7-2; D is undetermined. Germline V CDR1 and CDR2: SGHTA, FQGNSA. CDR3 length: 15 residues. The V end was cut by 5 bases, the J end by 0 bases, with 11 bases between. In nucleotides, the CDR3 is TGTGCCAGCAGCGCCGCCAGGAACTCCTACAATGAGCAGTTCTTC. Translation gives CASSAARNSYNEQFF.

This chain's CDR3 is CASSRPGGNTGELFF. The CDR3 nucleotides are TGTGCCAGCAGTCGGCCAGGTGGTAACACCGGGGAGCTGTTTTTT. The chain uses TRBV6-2 or TRBV6-3 and TRBJ2-2, with unresolved D. This CDR3 comprises 15 residues. Germline lookup yields CDR1 MNHEY and CDR2 SVGEGT. Trimming stripped 5 bases from V and 2 bases from J, with 12 bases between.

This chain links TRBV7-9 with TRBJ2-7; 9 bases agree with TRBD1. Germline CDR1 reads SEHNR; CDR2 reads FQNEAQ (reference sequence). The V and J ends lost 5 bases and 5 bases, in that order; junction bases with no gene match: 13. This CDR3 has 16 residues. CDR3 coding DNA: TGTGCCAGCAGCCCGGCCCCCGGGACAGGGAGCCACGAGCAGTACTTC. It codes for CASSPAPGTGSHEQYF. Supplemented by reference TRBV7-9 and TRBJ2-7, the full variable domain reads DTGVSQNPRHKITKRGQNVTFRCDPISEHNRLYWYRQTLGQGPEFLTYFQNEAQLEKSRLLSDRFSAERPKGSFSTLEIQRTEQGDSAMYLCASSPAPGTGSHEQYFGPGTRLTVT.

The chain has TRBV2 and TRBJ2-4, with 9 bases fitting TRBD2. Germline trimming cut 9 bases from V and 0 bases from J; bases unmatched to any gene: 6. The CDR3 sequence is 15 residues long. Germline V lookup: CDR1 SNHLY, CDR2 FYNNEI. The CDR3 sequence: CASSTSGLAKNIQYF. The CDR3 nucleotides are TGTGCCAGTTCGACTAGCGGCCTAGCCAAAAACATTCAGTACTTC.